The TCR beta chain under discussion was sequenced for a study of blood T cell repertoires in COVID-19. The overall study: The United States, Italy and Spain supplied acute and convalescent COVID-19 samples. PBMCs, B-cell-depleted T cells, or T cells were the source of the cDNA or gDNA that made up the material.

The data were produced by immunoSEQ multiplex PCR, yet TCRdb's version contains in-frame clones alone and is incomplete. The sample shows a few hundred thousand clones, about nine tenths of them seen only once. This CDR3 has 15 amino acids. Looked up from germline, CDR1 is SGHRS and CDR2 is YFSETQ. After removal of 0 bases from V and 5 bases from J, the junction contained 7 bases not matched to a gene. The receptor was isolated from a woman aged 50 to 60 who had been exposed to COVID-19. The sequencing sample was made of PBMCs or T cells enriched from blood (not recorded which). The chain joins TRBV5-1 to TRBJ2-7; 8 positions agree with TRBD1. CDR3 amino acids: CASSLVGQGPHEQYF. The CDR3 DNA sequence: TGCGCCAGCAGCTTGGTCGGACAGGGTCCCCACGAGCAGTACTTC.